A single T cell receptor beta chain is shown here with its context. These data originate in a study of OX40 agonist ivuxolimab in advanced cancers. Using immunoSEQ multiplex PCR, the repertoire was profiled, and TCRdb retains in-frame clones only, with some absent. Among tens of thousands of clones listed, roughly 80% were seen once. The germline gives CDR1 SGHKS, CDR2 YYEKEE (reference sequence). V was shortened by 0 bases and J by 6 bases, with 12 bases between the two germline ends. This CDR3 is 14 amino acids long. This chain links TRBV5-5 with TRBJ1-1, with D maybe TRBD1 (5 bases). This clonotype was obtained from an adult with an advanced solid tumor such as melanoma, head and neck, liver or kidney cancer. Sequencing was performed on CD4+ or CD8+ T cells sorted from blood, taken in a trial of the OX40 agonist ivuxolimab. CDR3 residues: CASSLGGKSSEAFF. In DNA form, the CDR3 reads TGTGCCAGCAGCTTGGGGGGCAAGAGCTCTGAAGCTTTCTTT.